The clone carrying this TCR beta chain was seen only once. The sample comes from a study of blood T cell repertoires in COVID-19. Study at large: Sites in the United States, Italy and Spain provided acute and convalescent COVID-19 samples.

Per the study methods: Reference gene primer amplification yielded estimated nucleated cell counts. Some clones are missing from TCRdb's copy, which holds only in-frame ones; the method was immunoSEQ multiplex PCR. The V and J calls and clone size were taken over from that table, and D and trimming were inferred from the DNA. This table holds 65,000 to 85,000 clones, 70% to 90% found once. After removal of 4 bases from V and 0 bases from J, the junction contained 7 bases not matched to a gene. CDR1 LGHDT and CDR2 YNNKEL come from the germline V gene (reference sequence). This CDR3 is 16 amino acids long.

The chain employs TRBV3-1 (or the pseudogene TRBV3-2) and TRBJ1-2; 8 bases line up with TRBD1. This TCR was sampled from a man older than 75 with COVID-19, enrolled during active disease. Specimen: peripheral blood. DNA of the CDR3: TGTGCCAGCAGCCCAGCCGGGACAGGCACTAACTATGGCTACACCTTC. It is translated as CASSPAGTGTNYGYTF.